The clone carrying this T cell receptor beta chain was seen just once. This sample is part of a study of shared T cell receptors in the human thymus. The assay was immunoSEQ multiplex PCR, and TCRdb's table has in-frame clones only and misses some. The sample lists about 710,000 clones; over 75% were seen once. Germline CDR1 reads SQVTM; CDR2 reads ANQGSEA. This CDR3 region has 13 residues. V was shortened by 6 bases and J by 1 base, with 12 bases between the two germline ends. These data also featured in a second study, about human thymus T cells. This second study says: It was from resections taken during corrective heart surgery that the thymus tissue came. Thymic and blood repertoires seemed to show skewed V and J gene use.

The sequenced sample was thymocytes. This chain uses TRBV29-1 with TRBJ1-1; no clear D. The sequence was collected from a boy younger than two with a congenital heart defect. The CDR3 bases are TGCAGCGTCGTTTGGCTGCCGAACACTGAAGCTTTCTTT. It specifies CSVVWLPNTEAFF.